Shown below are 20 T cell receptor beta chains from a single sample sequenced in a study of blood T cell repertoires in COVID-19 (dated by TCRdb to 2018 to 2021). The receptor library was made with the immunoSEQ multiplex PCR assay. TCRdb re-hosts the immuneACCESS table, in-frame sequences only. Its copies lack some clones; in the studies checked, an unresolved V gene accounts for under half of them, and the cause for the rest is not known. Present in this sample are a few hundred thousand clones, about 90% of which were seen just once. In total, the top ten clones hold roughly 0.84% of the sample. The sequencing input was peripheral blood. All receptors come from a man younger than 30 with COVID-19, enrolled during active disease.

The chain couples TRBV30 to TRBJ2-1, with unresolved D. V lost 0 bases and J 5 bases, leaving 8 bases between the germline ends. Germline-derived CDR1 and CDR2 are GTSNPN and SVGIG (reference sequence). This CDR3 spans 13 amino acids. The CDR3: CAWSVSTDNEQFF. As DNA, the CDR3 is TGTGCCTGGAGTGTAAGCACCGACAATGAGCAGTTCTTC.

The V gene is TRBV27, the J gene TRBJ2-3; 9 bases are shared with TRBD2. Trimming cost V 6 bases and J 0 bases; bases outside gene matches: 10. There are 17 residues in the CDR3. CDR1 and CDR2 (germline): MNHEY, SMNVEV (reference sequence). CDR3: CASSPLRREGSTDTQYF. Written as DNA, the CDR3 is TGTGCCAGCAGCCCGCTGAGGCGGGAGGGTAGCACAGATACGCAGTATTTT.

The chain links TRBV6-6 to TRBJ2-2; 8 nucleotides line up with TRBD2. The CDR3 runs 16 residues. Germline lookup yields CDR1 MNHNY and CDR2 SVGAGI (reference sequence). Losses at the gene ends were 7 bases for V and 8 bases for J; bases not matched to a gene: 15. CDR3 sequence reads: CASTTYGLAISGELFF. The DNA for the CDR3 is TGTGCCAGCACCACGTATGGACTAGCAATCTCGGGGGAGCTGTTTTTT.

CDR3 residues: CASSPDRGNGNTIYF. The CDR3 bases are TGTGCCAGCAGTCCGGACAGGGGTAATGGAAACACCATATATTTT. This sequence joins TRBV6-5 and TRBJ1-3, with 9 bases that match TRBD1. The CDR3 is made up of 15 amino acids. Germline CDR1 reads MNHEY; CDR2 reads SVGAGI. V trimming: 5 bases; J trimming: 3 bases; junction bases outside the gene matches: 5.

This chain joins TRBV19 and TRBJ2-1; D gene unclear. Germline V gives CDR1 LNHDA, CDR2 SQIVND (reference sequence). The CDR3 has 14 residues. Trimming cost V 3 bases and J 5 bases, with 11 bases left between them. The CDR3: CASSIRPQNNEQFF. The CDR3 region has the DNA TGTGCCAGTAGTATCAGGCCTCAGAACAATGAGCAGTTCTTC.

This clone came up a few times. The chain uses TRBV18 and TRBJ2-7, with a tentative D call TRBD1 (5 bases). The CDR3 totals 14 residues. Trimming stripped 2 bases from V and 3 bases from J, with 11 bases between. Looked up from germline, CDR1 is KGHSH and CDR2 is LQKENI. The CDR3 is CASSPTQDNYEQYF. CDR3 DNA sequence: TGTGCCAGCTCACCAACCCAGGACAACTACGAGCAGTACTTC.

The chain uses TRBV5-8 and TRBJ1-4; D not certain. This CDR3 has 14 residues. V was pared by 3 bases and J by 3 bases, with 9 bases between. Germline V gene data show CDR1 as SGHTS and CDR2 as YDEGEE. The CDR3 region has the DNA TGTGCCAGCAGCTCGGGTGGCGCTAATGAAAAACTGTTTTTT. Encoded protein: CASSSGGANEKLFF.

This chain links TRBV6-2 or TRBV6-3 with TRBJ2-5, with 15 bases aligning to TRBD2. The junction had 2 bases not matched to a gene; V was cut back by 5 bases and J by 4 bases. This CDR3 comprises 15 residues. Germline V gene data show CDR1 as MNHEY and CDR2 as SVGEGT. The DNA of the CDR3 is TGTGCCAGCAGTCCGGGACTAGCGGGAGGAGAGACCCAGTACTTC. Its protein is CASSPGLAGGETQYF.

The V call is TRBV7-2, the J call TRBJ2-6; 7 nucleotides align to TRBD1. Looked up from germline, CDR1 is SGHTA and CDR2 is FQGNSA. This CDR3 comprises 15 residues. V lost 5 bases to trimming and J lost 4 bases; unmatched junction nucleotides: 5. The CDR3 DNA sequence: TGTGCCAGCAGCCCAGGGGGACAGGGGGCCAACGTCCTGACTTTC. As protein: CASSPGGQGANVLTF.

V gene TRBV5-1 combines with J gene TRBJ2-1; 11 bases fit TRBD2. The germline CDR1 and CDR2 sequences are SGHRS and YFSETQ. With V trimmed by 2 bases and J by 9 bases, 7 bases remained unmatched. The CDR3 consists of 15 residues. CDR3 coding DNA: TGCGCCAGCAGCTTCTCACTAGCGGGAGTTCTTGAGCAGTTCTTC. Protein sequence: CASSFSLAGVLEQFF. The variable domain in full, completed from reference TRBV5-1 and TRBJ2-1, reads KAGVTQTPRYLIKTRGQQVTLSCSPISGHRSVSWYQQTPGQGLQFLFEYFSETQRNKGNFPGRFSGRQFSNSRSEMNVSTLELGDSALYLCASSFSLAGVLEQFFGPGTRLTVL.

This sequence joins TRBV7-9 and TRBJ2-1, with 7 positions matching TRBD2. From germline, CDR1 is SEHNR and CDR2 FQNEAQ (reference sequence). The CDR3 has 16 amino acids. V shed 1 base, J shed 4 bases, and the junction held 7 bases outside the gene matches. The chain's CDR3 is CASSLERGRGYNEQFF. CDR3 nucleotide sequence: TGTGCCAGCAGCTTAGAACGGGGGAGGGGTTACAATGAGCAGTTCTTC.

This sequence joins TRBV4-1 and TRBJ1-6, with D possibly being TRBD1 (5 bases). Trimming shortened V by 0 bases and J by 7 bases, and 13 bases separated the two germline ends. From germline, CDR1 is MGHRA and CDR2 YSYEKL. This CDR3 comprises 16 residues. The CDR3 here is CASSQEGGTANSPLHF. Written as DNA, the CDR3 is TGCGCCAGCAGCCAAGAGGGGGGTACGGCAAATTCACCCCTCCACTTT.

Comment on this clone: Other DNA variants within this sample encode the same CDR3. The CDR3 spells CASSPGQNTEAFF. As DNA, the CDR3 is TGTGCCAGCTCACCAGGACAGAACACTGAAGCTTTCTTT. V is TRBV18 and J is TRBJ1-1; D possibly corresponds to TRBD1 (5 bases). CDR1 is KGHSH and CDR2 is LQKENI in the germline V gene. Trimming removed 2 bases at V and 1 base at J, with 5 bases between. CDR3 size: 13 residues.

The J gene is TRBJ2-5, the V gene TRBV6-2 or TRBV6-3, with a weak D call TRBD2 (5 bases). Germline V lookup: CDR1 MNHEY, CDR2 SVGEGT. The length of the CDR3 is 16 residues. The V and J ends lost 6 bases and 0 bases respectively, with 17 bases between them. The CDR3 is CASSPDKVGDQETQYF. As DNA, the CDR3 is TGTGCCAGCAGCCCGGATAAAGTCGGGGACCAAGAGACCCAGTACTTC.

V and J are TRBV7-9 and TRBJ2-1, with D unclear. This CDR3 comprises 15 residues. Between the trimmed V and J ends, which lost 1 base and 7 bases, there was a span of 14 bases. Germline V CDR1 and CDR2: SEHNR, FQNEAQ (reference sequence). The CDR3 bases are TGTGCCAGCAGCTTAGGATCCGCCGGTTTTAATGAGCAGTTCTTC. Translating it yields CASSLGSAGFNEQFF.

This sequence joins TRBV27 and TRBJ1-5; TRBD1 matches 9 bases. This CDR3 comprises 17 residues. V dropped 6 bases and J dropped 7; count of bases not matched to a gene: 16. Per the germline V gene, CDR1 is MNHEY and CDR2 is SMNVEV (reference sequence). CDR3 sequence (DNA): TGTGCCAGCAGCGAAAGCCAGACAGGGGGAAGAGAGCAGCCCCAGCATTTT. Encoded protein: CASSESQTGGREQPQHF.

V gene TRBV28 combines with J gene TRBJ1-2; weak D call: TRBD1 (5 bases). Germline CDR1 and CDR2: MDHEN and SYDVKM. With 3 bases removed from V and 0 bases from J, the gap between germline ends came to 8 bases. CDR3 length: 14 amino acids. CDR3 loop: CASSFTGSNYGYTF. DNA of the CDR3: TGTGCCAGCAGTTTCACAGGTTCTAACTATGGCTACACCTTC.

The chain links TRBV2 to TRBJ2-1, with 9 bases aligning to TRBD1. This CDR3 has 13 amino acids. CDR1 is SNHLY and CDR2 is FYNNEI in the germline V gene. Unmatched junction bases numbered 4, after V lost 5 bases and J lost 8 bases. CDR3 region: CASSYRGLDEQFF. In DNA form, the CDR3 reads TGTGCCAGCAGTTACAGGGGGCTCGATGAGCAGTTCTTC. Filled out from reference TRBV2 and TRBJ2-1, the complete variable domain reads EPEVTQTPSHQVTQMGQEVILRCVPISNHLYFYWYRQILGQKVEFLVSFYNNEISEKSEIFDDQFSVERPDGSNFTLKIRSTKLEDSAMYFCASSYRGLDEQFFGPGTRLTVL.

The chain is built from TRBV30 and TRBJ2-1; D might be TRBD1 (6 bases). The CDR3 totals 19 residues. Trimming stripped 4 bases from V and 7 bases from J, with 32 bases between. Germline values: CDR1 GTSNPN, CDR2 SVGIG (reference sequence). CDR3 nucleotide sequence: TGTGCCTGGATCTCCCCCTCCCTTACAACAGGGTGTCGTTGGAATGAGCAGTTCTTC. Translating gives CAWISPSLTTGCRWNEQFF.

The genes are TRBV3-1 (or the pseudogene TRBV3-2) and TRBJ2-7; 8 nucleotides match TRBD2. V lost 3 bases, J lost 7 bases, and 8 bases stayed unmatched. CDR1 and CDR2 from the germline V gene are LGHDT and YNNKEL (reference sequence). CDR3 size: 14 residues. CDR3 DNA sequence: TGTGCCAGCAGCCACAACGCCGGGGGGGAAGAGCAGTACTTC. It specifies CASSHNAGGEEQYF.